Following are 3 T cell receptor beta chains from one sample sequenced in a study of cytomegalovirus exposure and HLA in healthy donors. Assay used: immunoSEQ multiplex PCR; TCRdb lists only in-frame clones, some missing. Seen here are a few hundred thousand clones, about nine tenths observed once, and the top ten hold around 0.8%. The source material was PBMCs. The receptors come from a woman between 18 and 30 years old in good health and CMV-seronegative.

The chain is built from TRBV30 and TRBJ2-5; TRBD1 matches 8 bases. The V and J ends lost 5 bases and 5 bases, in that order; junction bases with no gene match: 4. The germline V gene has CDR1 GTSNPN and CDR2 SVGIG (reference sequence). CDR3 length: 12 residues. This CDR3 reads CAWGGTGETQYF. The DNA for the CDR3 is TGTGCCTGGGGGGGGACAGGCGAGACCCAGTACTTC.

A remark on this clone: At the DNA level, this CDR3 is encoded by other sequences in the same sample as well. This chain joins TRBV6-1 and TRBJ1-5, with TRBD1 as a possible D gene (6 bases). The V gene lost 3 bases and the J gene lost 4 bases, with 10 bases spanning the gap. This CDR3 has 14 amino acids. Germline CDR1 reads MNHNS; CDR2 reads SASEGT. The CDR3 loop is CASSEGGGNQPQHF. DNA for the CDR3: TGTGCCAGCAGTGAGGGAGGGGGAAATCAGCCCCAGCATTTT.

This CDR3 is CSVANLGLYQETQYF. The CDR3 region has the DNA TGCAGCGTCGCCAATCTGGGACTGTACCAAGAGACCCAGTACTTC. The chain has TRBV29-1 and TRBJ2-5; the D gene is possibly TRBD2 (6 bases). The CDR3 runs 15 residues. Deletions cut 6 bases from V and 0 bases from J, with 17 bases between. The germline gives CDR1 SQVTM, CDR2 ANQGSEA.